This TCR beta chain emerged from a study of T-cell reconstitution after alpha-beta-depleted transplantation in children. Study results and caveats: Most T-cell counts and diversity one year after the transplant came from T cells that were newly produced.

CDR3 length: 20 residues. Germline V gene lookup returns CDR1 SGHRS and CDR2 YFSETQ. The V segment lost 0 bases and the J segment 9 bases; nucleotides outside the gene matches: 23. Regarding this clonotype: Its target is not known.

Unique molecular identifiers featured in how the TCRbeta library was prepared. MiXCR, applied by TCRdb to the PCR reads, yields one record per CDR3 protein. The table includes 700,000 to 850,000 distinct CDR3 sequences, roughly 15% detected once. The TCR originated in a male patient aged 10 to 17 who had a stem cell transplant for acute lymphoblastic leukemia, so the T cells may come from the graft donor. The sequenced sample was PBMCs, mostly from graft donor cells, obtained 360 days after TCRalphabeta/CD19-depleted stem cell transplant. The rearrangement uses TRBV5-1 and TRBJ2-1; TRBD2 aligns across 8 bases. CDR3: CASSLDGHFLAGLRLGEQFF. The CDR3 nucleotides read TGCGCCAGCAGCTTGGATGGACACTTTTTAGCGGGGCTTAGATTGGGTGAGCAGTTCTTC.